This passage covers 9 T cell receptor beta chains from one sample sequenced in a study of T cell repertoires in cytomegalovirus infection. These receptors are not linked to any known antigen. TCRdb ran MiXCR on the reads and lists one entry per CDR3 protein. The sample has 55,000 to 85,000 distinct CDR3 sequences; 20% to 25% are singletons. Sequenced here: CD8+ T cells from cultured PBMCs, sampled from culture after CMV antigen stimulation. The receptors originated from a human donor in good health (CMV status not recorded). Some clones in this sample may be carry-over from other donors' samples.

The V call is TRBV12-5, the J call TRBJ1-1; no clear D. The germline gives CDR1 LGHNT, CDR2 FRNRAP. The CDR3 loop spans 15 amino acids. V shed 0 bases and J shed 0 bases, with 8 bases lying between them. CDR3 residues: CASGLVPQVNTEAFF. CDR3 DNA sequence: TGTGCTAGTGGTTTGGTACCCCAGGTGAACACTGAAGCTTTCTTT.

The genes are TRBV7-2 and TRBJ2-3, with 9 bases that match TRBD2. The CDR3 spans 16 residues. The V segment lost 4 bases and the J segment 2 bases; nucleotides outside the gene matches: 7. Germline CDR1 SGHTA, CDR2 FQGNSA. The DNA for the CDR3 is TGTGCCAGCAGCTCCCAGGCTAGCGGGGTCACAGATACGCAGTATTTT. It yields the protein CASSSQASGVTDTQYF.

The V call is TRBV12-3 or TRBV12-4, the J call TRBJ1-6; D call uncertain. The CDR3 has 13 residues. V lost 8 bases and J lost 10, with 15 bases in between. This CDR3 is CASAAGLASPLHF. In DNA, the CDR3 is TGTGCCAGCGCAGCCGGGTTGGCCTCACCCCTCCACTTT.

CDR3 nucleotide sequence: TGTGCCAGCAGCTTAGCGCTGACCAGCCAAGAGACCCAGTACTTC. Amino acids: CASSLALTSQETQYF. The rearrangement joins TRBV7-2 to TRBJ2-5; no firm D call. The CDR3 spans 15 residues. Trimming took 0 bases from V and 1 from J, leaving 9 bases between them. Per germline, CDR1 SGHTA and CDR2 FQGNSA.

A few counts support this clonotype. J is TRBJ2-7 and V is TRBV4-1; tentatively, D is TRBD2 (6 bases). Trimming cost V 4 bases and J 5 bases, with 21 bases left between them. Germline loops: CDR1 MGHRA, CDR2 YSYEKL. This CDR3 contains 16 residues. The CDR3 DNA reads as TGCGCCAGCAGCCCCCGTGGAGGGAGTCCATCTAACGAGCAGTACTTC. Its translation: CASSPRGGSPSNEQYF.

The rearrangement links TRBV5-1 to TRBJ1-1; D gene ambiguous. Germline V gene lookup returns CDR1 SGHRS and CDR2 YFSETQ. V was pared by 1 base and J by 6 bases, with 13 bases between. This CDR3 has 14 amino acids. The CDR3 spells CASSLQDPRSEAFF. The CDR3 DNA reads TGCGCCAGCAGCTTGCAGGATCCTCGATCTGAAGCTTTCTTT.

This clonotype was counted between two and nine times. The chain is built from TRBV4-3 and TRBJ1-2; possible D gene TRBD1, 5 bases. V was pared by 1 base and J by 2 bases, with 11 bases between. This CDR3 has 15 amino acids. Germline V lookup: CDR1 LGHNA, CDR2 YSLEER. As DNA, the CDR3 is TGCGCCAGCAGCCAAGGACGGACAATCAACTATGGCTACACCTTC. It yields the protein CASSQGRTINYGYTF.

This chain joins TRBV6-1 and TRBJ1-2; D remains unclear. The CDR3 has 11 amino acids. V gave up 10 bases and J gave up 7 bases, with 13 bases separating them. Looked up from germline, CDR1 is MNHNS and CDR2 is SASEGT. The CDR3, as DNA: TGTGCCACCATAGGTAGCCCTGGCTACACCTTC. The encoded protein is CATIGSPGYTF.

This chain's CDR3 is CASRPSADTQYF. In DNA form, the CDR3 reads TGTGCCAGCAGGCCTTCGGCAGATACGCAGTATTTT. The rearrangement joins TRBV7-9 to TRBJ2-3; D is undetermined. The V end was cut by 6 bases, the J end by 4 bases, with 8 bases between. The CDR3 is 12 amino acids. Germline CDR1 SEHNR, CDR2 FQNEAQ (reference sequence).